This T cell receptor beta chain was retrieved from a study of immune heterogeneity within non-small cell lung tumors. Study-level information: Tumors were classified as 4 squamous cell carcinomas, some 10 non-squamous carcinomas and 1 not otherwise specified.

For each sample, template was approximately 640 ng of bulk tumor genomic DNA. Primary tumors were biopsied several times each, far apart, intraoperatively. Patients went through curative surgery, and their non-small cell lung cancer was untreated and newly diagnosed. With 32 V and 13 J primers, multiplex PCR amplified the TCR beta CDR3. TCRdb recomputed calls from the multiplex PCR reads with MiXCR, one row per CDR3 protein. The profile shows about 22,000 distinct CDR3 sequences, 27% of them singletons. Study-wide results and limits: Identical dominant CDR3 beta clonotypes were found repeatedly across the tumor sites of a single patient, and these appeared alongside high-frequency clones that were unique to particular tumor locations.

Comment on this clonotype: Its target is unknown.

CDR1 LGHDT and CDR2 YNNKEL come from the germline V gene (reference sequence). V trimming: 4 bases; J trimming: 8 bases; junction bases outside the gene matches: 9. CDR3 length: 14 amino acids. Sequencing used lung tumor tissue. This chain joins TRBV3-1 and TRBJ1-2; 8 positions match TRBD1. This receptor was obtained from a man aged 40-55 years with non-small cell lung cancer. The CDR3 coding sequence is TGTGCCAGCAGCCCTGGACAGGGATCGGGCGGCTACACCTTC. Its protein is CASSPGQGSGGYTF.